Listed here is a single T cell receptor (beta chain). The antigen is undetermined. TCRdb's table, derived via immunoSEQ multiplex PCR, lists solely in-frame clones and lacks some. The sample lists about 260,000 clones, approximately 93% occurring once. These data come from a study of T cell responses to AZD1222 COVID-19 vaccine. Study-wide points: Nearly half of unique spike-specific TCRs reportedly avoided B.1.351 and B.1.1.7 mutated regions. Spike regions recognized by vaccine-associated CD4 TCRs spanned the protein, led by 160-218 and 743-854. Elevations in Spike-specific TCR breadth and depth followed administration of two AZD1222 doses.

This CDR3 region has 17 residues. Germline V gene data show CDR1 as KGHSH and CDR2 as LQKENI. V was clipped by 4 bases and J by 0 bases, with 17 bases between them. The origin of this receptor is an adult in good health. This chain uses TRBV18 with TRBJ2-3; perhaps TRBD2 as D (6 bases). The sequencing used peripheral blood, collected on day 0 of AZD1222 vaccination. The CDR3 loop reads CASSRNPWGTSTDTQYF. CDR3 coding DNA: TGTGCCAGCTCACGTAACCCCTGGGGGACTAGCACAGATACGCAGTATTTT.